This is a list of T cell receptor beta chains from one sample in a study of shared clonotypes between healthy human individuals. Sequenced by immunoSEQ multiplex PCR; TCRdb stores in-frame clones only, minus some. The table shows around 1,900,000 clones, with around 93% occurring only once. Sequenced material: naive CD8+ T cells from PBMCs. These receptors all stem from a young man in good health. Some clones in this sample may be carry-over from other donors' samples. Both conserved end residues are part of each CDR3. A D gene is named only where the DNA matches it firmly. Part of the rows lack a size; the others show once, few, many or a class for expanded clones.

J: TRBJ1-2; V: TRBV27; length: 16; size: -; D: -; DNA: TGTGCCAGCTCCCAGGCTAGAGAGGGGTTAGACTATGGCTACACCTTC; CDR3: CASSQAREGLDYGYTF
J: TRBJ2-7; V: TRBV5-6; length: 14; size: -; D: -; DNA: TGTGCCAGCAGCGCAACGGAGACACCGTACGAGCAGTACTTC; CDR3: CASSATETPYEQYF
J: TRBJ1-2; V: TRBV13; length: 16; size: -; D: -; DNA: TGTGCCAGCAGCTTAAATGTAGGCCGGGACAAGTATGGCTACACCTTC; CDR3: CASSLNVGRDKYGYTF
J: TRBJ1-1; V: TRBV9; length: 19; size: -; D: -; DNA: TGTGCCAGCAGCCCTTCAATGGAGGGTTGGACAATACGGTACACTGAAGCTTTCTTT; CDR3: CASSPSMEGWTIRYTEAFF
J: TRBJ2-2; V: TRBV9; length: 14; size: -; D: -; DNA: TGTGCCAGCAGCGTAGTTCGGGACACCGGGGAGCTGTTTTTT; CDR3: CASSVVRDTGELFF
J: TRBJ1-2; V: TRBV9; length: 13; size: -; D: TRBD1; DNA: TGTGCCAGCAGCCCTACAGGGGCCTATGGCTACACCTTC; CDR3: CASSPTGAYGYTF
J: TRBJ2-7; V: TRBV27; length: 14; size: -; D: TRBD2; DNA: TGTGCCAGCAGTTTTGCGGGAGTCTCCTACGAGCAGTACTTC; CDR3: CASSFAGVSYEQYF
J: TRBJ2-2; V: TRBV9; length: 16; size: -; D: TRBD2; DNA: TGTGCCAGCAGCGTACGACTAGCGGGGAACACCGGGGAGCTGTTTTTT; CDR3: CASSVRLAGNTGELFF
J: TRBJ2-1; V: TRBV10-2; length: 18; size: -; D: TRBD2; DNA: TGCGCCAGCATGGAAGCGGGGACTTTGGGCCTTAAGACATATGAGCAGTTCTTC; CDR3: CASMEAGTLGLKTYEQFF
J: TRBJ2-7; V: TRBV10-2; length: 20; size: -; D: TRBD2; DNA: TGCGCCAGCAGTGAGTATCCCCCGACTAGCGGGAGAGCCTCCTCCTACGAGCAGTACTTC; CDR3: CASSEYPPTSGRASSYEQYF
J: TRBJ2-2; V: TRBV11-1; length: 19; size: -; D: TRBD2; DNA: TGTGCCAGCAGCTTACCGCGACTAGCGGGAGCTGGAGACACCGGGGAGCTGTTTTTT; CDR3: CASSLPRLAGAGDTGELFF
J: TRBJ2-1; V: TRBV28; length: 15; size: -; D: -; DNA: TGTGCCAGCAGCTTCCCCTGGGAGGGGGTCAATGAGCAGTTCTTC; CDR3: CASSFPWEGVNEQFF
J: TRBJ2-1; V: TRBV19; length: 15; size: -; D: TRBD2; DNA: TGTGCCAGTACCTTTTCTAGCGGGCTATACAATGAGCAGTTCTTC; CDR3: CASTFSSGLYNEQFF
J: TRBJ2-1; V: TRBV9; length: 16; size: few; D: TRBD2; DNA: TGTGCCAGCAGCGTATGGGGGACTAGCGGGGCCAATGAGCAGTTCTTC; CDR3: CASSVWGTSGANEQFF
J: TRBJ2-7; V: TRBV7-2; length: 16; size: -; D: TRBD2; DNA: TGTGCCAGCAGCCCCCTTCTCGCGGGACTAGCGAACGAGCAGTACTTC; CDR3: CASSPLLAGLANEQYF
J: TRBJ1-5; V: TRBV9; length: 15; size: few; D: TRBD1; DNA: TGTGCCAGCAGCGTAGGACAGGGGGCGGATCAGCCCCAGCATTTT; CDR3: CASSVGQGADQPQHF
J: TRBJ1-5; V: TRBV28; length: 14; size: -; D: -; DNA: TGTGCCAGCAGTTTACGACCCTACAGTCAGCCCCAGCATTTT; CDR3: CASSLRPYSQPQHF
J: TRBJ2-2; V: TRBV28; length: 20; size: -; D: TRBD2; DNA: TGTGCCAGCAGTTTCGGGCTAGCGGAGACCGGAATCCCTCTCACCGGGGAGCTGTTTTTT; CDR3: CASSFGLAETGIPLTGELFF
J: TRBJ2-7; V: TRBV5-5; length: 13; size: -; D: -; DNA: TGTGCCAGCACCCCGGGACCGTCCTACGAGCAGTACTTC; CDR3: CASTPGPSYEQYF
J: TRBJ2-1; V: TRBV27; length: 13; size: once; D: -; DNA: TGTGCCAGCAGTCTCACTCCTATGAACGAGCAGTTCTTC; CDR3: CASSLTPMNEQFF
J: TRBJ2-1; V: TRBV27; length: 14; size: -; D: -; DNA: TGTGCCAGCAGTTTATCGGATGGTGGGGATGAGCAGTTCTTC; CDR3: CASSLSDGGDEQFF
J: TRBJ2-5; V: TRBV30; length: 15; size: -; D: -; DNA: TGTGCCTGGACAAATCTAGAGATTGGCTCGGAGACCCAGTACTTC; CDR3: CAWTNLEIGSETQYF
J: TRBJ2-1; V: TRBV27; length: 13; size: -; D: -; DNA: TGTGCCAGCAGTTTAGGGAGAGACAATGAGCAGTTCTTC; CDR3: CASSLGRDNEQFF
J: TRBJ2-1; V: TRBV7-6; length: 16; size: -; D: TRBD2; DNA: TGTGCCAGCAGCATAGGGACTAGCGGGTCCTACAATGAGCAGTTCTTC; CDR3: CASSIGTSGSYNEQFF
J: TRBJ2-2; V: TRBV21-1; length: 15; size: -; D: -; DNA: TGTGCCAGCAGCAGGAGAGTTACGAACACCGGGGAGCTGTTTTTT; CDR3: CASSRRVTNTGELFF
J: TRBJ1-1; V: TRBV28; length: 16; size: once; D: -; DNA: TGTGCCAGCACCACCCGTAGGTCCCTATTATACACTGAAGCTTTCTTT; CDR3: CASTTRRSLLYTEAFF
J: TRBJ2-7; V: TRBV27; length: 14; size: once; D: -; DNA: TGTGCCAGCAGTCGCAGGGATTTGAGGGACGAGCAGTACTTC; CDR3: CASSRRDLRDEQYF
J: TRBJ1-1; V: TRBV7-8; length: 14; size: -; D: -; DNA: TGTGCCAGCAGCTTAGCGGGGCGAAGGACTGAAGCTTTCTTT; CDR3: CASSLAGRRTEAFF
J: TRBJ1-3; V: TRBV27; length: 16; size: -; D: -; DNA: TGTGCCAGCAGCTCAATTACACCAGGGGTCGGAAACACCATATATTTT; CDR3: CASSSITPGVGNTIYF